These 32 T cell receptor beta chains came from one sample sequenced in a study of T cells in Graves' hyperthyroidism and ophthalmopathy. RNA transcripts provided the source from which TCR beta CDR3 regions were amplified. The primer set for the first-round RT-PCR of the TCR CDR3 was HTBI. One entry per CDR3 protein, called by TCRdb with MiXCR from the multiplex PCR reads. The table lists more than 650,000 distinct CDR3 sequences, 14% of them singletons. Source material: blood. The receptor set was obtained from a woman under 30 with Graves' hyperthyroidism.

This clonotype has at least ten counts. This chain uses TRBV2 with TRBJ2-7; no clear D. This CDR3 comprises 13 residues. V lost 1 base, J lost 6 bases, and 10 bases lay in between. The V gene's germline CDR1 is SNHLY and CDR2 FYNNEI. The CDR3 DNA reads as TGTGCCAGCAGTGAAGGGCTGCTAGGCGAGCAGTACTTC. Amino acid sequence: CASSEGLLGEQYF.

This clonotype was counted at least ten times. The rearrangement uses TRBV15 and TRBJ1-6, with D uncertain. V lost 0 bases and J 10 bases, leaving 10 bases between the germline ends. This CDR3 contains 14 residues. Germline V CDR1 and CDR2: LNHNV, YYDKDF (reference sequence). CDR3 nucleotides: TGTGCCACCAGCAGAGATCCCTCAGGATCACCCCTCCACTTT. Protein sequence: CATSRDPSGSPLHF. The full variable domain, with the rest looked up from reference TRBV15 and TRBJ1-6, is DAMVIQNPRYQVTQFGKPVTLSCSQTLNHNVMYWYQQKSSQAPKLLFHYYDKDFNNEADTPDNFQSRRPNTSFCFLDIRSPGLGDTAMYLCATSRDPSGSPLHFGNGTRLTVT.

The V gene is TRBV4-1, the J gene TRBJ2-5; 7 nucleotides align to TRBD1. Per germline, CDR1 MGHRA and CDR2 YSYEKL. The V gene end was trimmed by 6 bases and the J gene end by 5 bases; junction bases not matched to a gene: 9. The CDR3 extends over 14 amino acids. The CDR3 here is CASRARQGDETQYF. DNA of the CDR3: TGCGCCAGCAGGGCAAGACAGGGAGACGAGACCCAGTACTTC.

This clonotype was detected a few times. The chain carries TRBV6-1 and TRBJ2-2; D gene unclear. Germline V gene sequence: CDR1 MNHNS, CDR2 SASEGT. The CDR3 totals 14 residues. Trimming left V 1 base short and J 1 base short, with 4 bases between. CDR3 sequence: CASSEVKNTGELFF. The CDR3 bases are TGTGCCAGCAGTGAAGTTAAGAACACCGGGGAGCTGTTTTTT.

Note on this clonotype: The conserved phenylalanine or tryptophan is not found at the CDR3 terminus, so this likely reflects a read error. CDR3 coding DNA: TGCGCCAGCAGCCTTTTTGGGAAGAACTATGGCTACACCTTG. Translating it yields CASSLFGKNYGYTL. The rearrangement links TRBV4-1 to TRBJ1-2; no definite D call. The CDR3 length is 14 residues. Trimming left V 4 bases short and J 2 bases short, with 11 bases between. Germline values: CDR1 MGHRA, CDR2 YSYEKL.

The V and J genes are TRBV10-2 and TRBJ2-1, with D possibly being TRBD1 or TRBD2 (5 bases each). Trimming removed 3 bases from V and 2 bases from J, with 14 bases in between. This CDR3 spans 16 amino acids. Per the germline V gene, CDR1 is WSHSY and CDR2 is SAAADI. The CDR3 loop reads CASSEGTIGPYNEQFF. The CDR3 DNA reads as TGCGCCAGCAGTGAAGGGACCATAGGCCCCTACAATGAGCAGTTCTTC.

The table lists this clonotype with a count of one. The gene calls are TRBV19 and TRBJ1-5; no clear D. The CDR3 is made up of 14 amino acids. Per the germline V gene, CDR1 is LNHDA and CDR2 is SQIVND (reference sequence). Trimming removed 7 bases at V and 4 bases at J, with 14 bases between. The CDR3 region is CASTFSHSNQPQHF. CDR3 nucleotides: TGTGCCAGTACTTTCAGTCATTCGAATCAGCCCCAGCATTTT.

This clonotype was seen many times. The chain combines TRBV11-2 with TRBJ1-5; TRBD1 is a possible D gene (5 bases). Trimming took 2 bases from V and 6 from J, leaving 14 bases between them. The germline CDR1 and CDR2 sequences are SGHAT and FQNNGV. This CDR3 has 15 amino acids. In nucleotides, the CDR3 is TGTGCCAGCAGCTTAAAGGACGGGGGAAGTCAGCCCCAGCATTTT. Protein sequence: CASSLKDGGSQPQHF.

This chain joins TRBV9 and TRBJ2-7, with TRBD2 identical over 7 bases. V was pared by 1 base and J by 5 bases, with 15 bases of the junction left unmatched. This CDR3 comprises 17 residues. Germline V CDR1 and CDR2: SGDLS, YYNGEE. Here the CDR3 DNA reads TGTGCCAGCAGCGTATCAGCGGGAAGAGTGGCGGCTAACGAGCAGTACTTC. It translates to CASSVSAGRVAANEQYF.

The V call is TRBV19, the J call TRBJ2-2, with a tentative D call TRBD1 (6 bases). This CDR3 is 17 amino acids long. The V and J ends lost 2 bases and 7 bases respectively, with 20 bases between them. Germline loops: CDR1 LNHDA, CDR2 SQIVND (reference sequence). As DNA, the CDR3 is TGTGCCAGTAGTATACTGAGGTTCGGGGACAAGAGCGGGGAGCTGTTTTTT. This encodes CASSILRFGDKSGELFF.

This clonotype has more than one count but fewer than ten. This rearrangement joins TRBV19 to TRBJ2-2; D remains ambiguous. CDR1 and CDR2 from the germline V gene are LNHDA and SQIVND (reference sequence). V gave up 10 bases and J gave up 2 bases, with 20 bases separating them. CDR3 length equals 16 residues. Here the CDR3 DNA reads TGTGCCACCACCTCCGAAGGATGGGAAAACACCGGGGAGCTGTTTTTT. As protein: CATTSEGWENTGELFF.

This rearrangement joins TRBV28 to TRBJ2-7, with TRBD2 identical over 7 bases. The CDR3 contains 14 residues. The trim removed 4 bases at V and 5 bases at J, leaving 8 bases unmatched. Germline V gene data show CDR1 as MDHEN and CDR2 as SYDVKM. CDR3: CASSSRLAAHEQYF. CDR3 in DNA: TGTGCCAGCAGTTCCCGCCTAGCGGCCCACGAGCAGTACTTC.

The sample holds many counts of this clonotype. In nucleotides, the CDR3 is TGTGCCAGCAACCTAGCCCTCCAGAGCTCCTACAATGAGCAGTTCTTC. This encodes CASNLALQSSYNEQFF. The chain carries TRBV11-2 and TRBJ2-1; possibly TRBD2 for D (5 bases). CDR1 and CDR2 from the germline V gene are SGHAT and FQNNGV. The length of the CDR3 is 16 residues. V gave up 7 bases and J gave up 0 bases, with 16 bases separating them.

In DNA form, the CDR3 reads TGTGCCAGCAGCTTCGGGGAAAACATTCAGTACTTC. This sequence encodes CASSFGENIQYF. The genes are TRBV7-9 and TRBJ2-4; D is possibly TRBD2 (5 bases). The V and J ends lost 3 bases and 5 bases respectively, with 5 bases between them. The CDR3 is made up of 12 amino acids. CDR1 is SEHNR, CDR2 FQNEAQ, per germline (reference sequence).

This clonotype was observed at least ten times. V is TRBV28 and J is TRBJ2-7; D is possibly TRBD2 (5 bases). The germline gives CDR1 MDHEN, CDR2 SYDVKM. V lost 6 bases and J 2 bases, leaving 14 bases between the germline ends. This CDR3 comprises 14 residues. CDR3: CASRPGLGPYEQYF. DNA of the CDR3: TGTGCCAGCAGGCCGGGATTAGGGCCCTACGAGCAGTACTTC.

Only a few counts were recorded for this clonotype. A much larger clone differs by one base, so this may be a read error. The chain uses TRBV3-1 and TRBJ2-7, with 12 bases aligning to TRBD2. CDR3 length equals 15 residues. The junction had 8 bases not matched to a gene; V was cut back by 8 bases and J by 3 bases. The germline gives CDR1 LGHDT, CDR2 YNNKEL (reference sequence). CDR3 nucleotides: TGTGCCAGCGGCCGACGACTAGCGGGAGACTACGAGCAGTACTTC. Amino acids: CASGRRLAGDYEQYF.

The table lists this clonotype with many counts. The genes are TRBV28 and TRBJ2-1, with D possibly called TRBD1 or TRBD2 (6 bases each). V shed 6 bases and J shed 4 bases, with 16 bases lying between them. Germline values: CDR1 MDHEN, CDR2 SYDVKM. The CDR3 contains 15 residues. The CDR3 sequence: CASSPGEVEYNEQFF. The CDR3, as DNA: TGTGCCAGCAGCCCAGGGGAGGTAGAGTACAATGAGCAGTTCTTC.

The chain couples TRBV14 to TRBJ1-2, with TRBD1 as a possible D gene (5 bases). Trimming removed 0 bases at V and 1 base at J, with 12 bases between. The CDR3 is 16 residues long. CDR1 SGHDN and CDR2 FVKESK come from the germline V gene. CDR3 coding DNA: TGTGCCAGCAGCCAAGATCTCTCGGGGGATAACTATGGCTACACCTTC. As protein: CASSQDLSGDNYGYTF.

This clonotype was counted ten times or more. This sequence joins TRBV11-1 and TRBJ1-1, with D possibly being TRBD1 (5 bases). The CDR3 has 13 amino acids. Trimming cost V 8 bases and J 2 bases, with 12 bases left between them. Germline CDR1 and CDR2: SGHAT and FQDESV (reference sequence). The chain's CDR3 is CASGHGGNTEAFF. In DNA form, the CDR3 reads TGTGCCAGCGGCCATGGGGGTAACACTGAAGCTTTCTTT.

The chain combines TRBV9 with TRBJ2-7; no firm D call. Trimming left V 2 bases short and J 0 bases short, with 9 bases between. Germline loops: CDR1 SGDLS, CDR2 YYNGEE. This CDR3 contains 14 residues. CDR3 sequence: CASSVRALSYEQYF. The CDR3 DNA follows: TGTGCCAGCAGCGTTCGAGCCCTCTCCTACGAGCAGTACTTC.

This clonotype turned up a few times. This chain uses TRBV5-8 with TRBJ2-7; TRBD1 matches at 7 bases. The CDR3 consists of 12 residues. The germline V gene encodes CDR1 SGHTS and CDR2 YDEGEE. The V and J ends lost 9 bases and 4 bases, in that order; junction bases with no gene match: 7. CDR3 in DNA: TGTGCCACAGACAGGGCAAGGTACGAGCAGTACTTC. This translates into CATDRARYEQYF.

V usage is TRBV14 and J usage is TRBJ2-3, with D possibly TRBD2 on 5 matching bases. CDR1 and CDR2 from the germline V gene are SGHDN and FVKESK. The CDR3 sequence is 15 residues long. Trimming removed 0 bases from V and 5 bases from J, with 12 bases in between. The CDR3 protein is CASSQDWGAGDTQYF. The CDR3 region has the DNA TGTGCCAGCAGCCAAGATTGGGGAGCCGGAGATACGCAGTATTTT. The whole variable domain, filled in from reference TRBV14 and TRBJ2-3, reads EAGVTQFPSHSVIEKGQTVTLRCDPISGHDNLYWYRRVMGKEIKFLLHFVKESKQDESGMPNNRFLAERTGGTYSTLKVQPAELEDSGVYFCASSQDWGAGDTQYFGPGTRLTVL.

On this clonotype: A junction end diverges from the germline sequence, so it may reflect a read error. The DNA of the CDR3 is TGTGCCAGCAGTTCCTCCGGGGCCCTGCAAGGGACCCAGTACTTC. Translating it yields CASSSSGALQGTQYF. This chain uses TRBV28 with TRBJ2-5; the D gene could be TRBD1 or TRBD2 (5 bases each). The CDR3 consists of 15 residues. CDR1 is MDHEN, CDR2 SYDVKM, per germline.

The chain combines TRBV7-8 with TRBJ2-2; unclear D gene. Between the trimmed V and J ends, which lost 5 bases and 5 bases, there was a span of 6 bases. The CDR3 length is 12 residues. Germline CDR1 reads SGHVS; CDR2 reads FQNEAQ. The CDR3 is CASSILTGELFF. The CDR3 bases are TGTGCCAGCAGCATCCTTACCGGGGAGCTGTTTTTT.

This clonotype was recorded many times. This chain uses TRBV28 with TRBJ2-7; 8 nucleotides match TRBD1. CDR1 and CDR2 from the germline V gene are MDHEN and SYDVKM. With 6 bases clipped from V and 0 bases from J, the junction kept 4 bases outside the gene matches. This CDR3 comprises 14 residues. The chain's CDR3 is CASRRTGSSYEQYF. In DNA form, the CDR3 reads TGTGCCAGCAGACGGACAGGGAGCTCCTACGAGCAGTACTTC.

CDR3 nucleotides: TGTGCCAGTAGTAGATACGTGAACTATGGCTACACCTTC. Its translation: CASSRYVNYGYTF. V gene TRBV19 combines with J gene TRBJ1-2; D is ambiguous. The V end lost 4 bases, the J end lost 2 bases, and 8 bases lay between the germline ends. CDR1 and CDR2 from the germline V gene are LNHDA and SQIVND (reference sequence). This CDR3 is built from 13 residues.

This sequence joins TRBV18 and TRBJ2-1; tentatively, D is TRBD1 (5 bases). In germline, CDR1 is KGHSH, CDR2 LQKENI. This CDR3 region has 15 residues. The germline V and J ends were trimmed by 0 bases and 0 bases, with 6 bases remaining between them. CDR3 amino acids: CASSPPQGSYNEQFF. CDR3 DNA: TGTGCCAGCTCACCACCGCAGGGCTCCTACAATGAGCAGTTCTTC.

This clonotype was seen repeatedly, ten times or more. The gene calls are TRBV20-1 and TRBJ2-1; D unclear. The CDR3 sequence is 12 residues long. In germline, CDR1 is DFQATT, CDR2 SNEGSKA (reference sequence). Trimming took off 0 bases at V and 9 bases at J, with 9 bases between the two ends. CDR3 bases: TGCAGTGCTAGAGACTTTGGCAGTGAGCAGTTCTTC. Amino acids: CSARDFGSEQFF.

The chain has TRBV6-2 or TRBV6-3 and TRBJ1-1, with no clear D. The CDR3 runs 11 residues. CDR1 MNHEY and CDR2 SVGEGT come from the germline V gene. The V end was cut by 2 bases, the J end by 7 bases, with 5 bases between. The CDR3 DNA is TGTGCCAGCAGTTACGGAGGTGAAGCTTTCTTT. Translated, it gives CASSYGGEAFF.

The rearrangement uses TRBV6-9 and TRBJ2-5, with D hard to call. Germline V gene data show CDR1 as MNHGY and CDR2 as SVAAGI. This CDR3 contains 15 residues. V lost 3 bases to trimming and J lost 4 bases, with 15 bases between them. The CDR3 DNA follows: TGTGCCAGCAGTTACTCGAACTCAGCCGGAGAGACCCAGTACTTC. This gives the protein CASSYSNSAGETQYF.

This chain joins TRBV28 and TRBJ1-5; tentatively, D is TRBD1 (5 bases). CDR3 size: 13 residues. V was pared by 6 bases and J by 6 bases, with 12 bases between. Germline-derived CDR1 and CDR2 are MDHEN and SYDVKM. The CDR3 loop is CASSWGPPQPQHF. The CDR3 coding sequence is TGTGCCAGCAGCTGGGGCCCTCCTCAGCCCCAGCATTTT.

J is TRBJ2-2 and V is TRBV19, with D possibly TRBD1 on 5 matching bases. The germline CDR1 and CDR2 sequences are LNHDA and SQIVND (reference sequence). V was trimmed by 7 bases and J by 1 base, leaving 13 bases between them. The CDR3 has 15 amino acids. The CDR3 coding sequence is TGTGCCAGTATGACAGCGTCCTTGAACACCGGGGAGCTGTTTTTT. Amino acid sequence: CASMTASLNTGELFF.